This TCR beta chain is drawn from a study of monozygotic twins with inflammatory bowel disease. Regarding the study as a whole: Among twins, concordant and discordant pairs did not differ in repertoire similarity, possibly from limited power. Discrimination among different T cell subtypes was not achievable.

Without any T cell sorting, total RNA was isolated from whole blood. As regards this clonotype: Antigen unknown.

With eight separate reactions per sample, the authors made cDNA. Reprocessing the 5' RACE reads, TCRdb reports a single entry for every CDR3 protein and omits DNA. The repertoire shows some 440,000 distinct CDR3 sequences; the top ten hold around 2.4%. CDR3 size: 17 residues. CDR1 is LGHDT, CDR2 YNNKEL, per germline (reference sequence). This chain uses TRBV3-1 with TRBJ1-2; absent DNA, TCRdb's TRBD1 call cannot be checked. Sample: blood. This clonotype originated in a human donor with ulcerative colitis or Crohn's disease, or a healthy co-twin of an affected twin (not recorded which). The CDR3 region is CASSLRVGGRSNYGYTF.